A single sample gave rise to the 18 T cell receptor beta chains below, sequenced in a study of vaccination and CD4 T cells after COVID-19. Sequenced with the Oncomine TCR Beta short-read assay was DNA taken from cultured CD4+ T cells. One entry per CDR3 protein, called by TCRdb with MiXCR from the PCR reads. The table shows some 14,000 distinct CDR3 sequences, with approximately 35% occurring only once. No antigen has been identified for these receptors. Treatment given: approximately 10-day PBMC culture with coronavirus spike peptide pools or control peptides (ViraFEST assay). The sample consisted of CD4+ T cells from blood, cultured in vitro. The source is a human donor who had recovered from COVID-19.

This clonotype has only a few counts. V usage is TRBV20-1 and J usage is TRBJ2-3, with a weak D call TRBD2 (6 bases). Per germline, CDR1 DFQATT and CDR2 SNEGSKA (reference sequence). This CDR3 region has 14 residues. The chain's CDR3 is CSTNRGFNTDTQYF. CDR3 in DNA: TGCAGCACGAACCGGGGGTTCAACACAGATACGCAGTATTTT.

This clonotype was detected a few times. The rearrangement joins TRBV15 to TRBJ2-4; 9 positions agree with TRBD1. J gave up 9 bases and V 1 base, and 10 bases lay outside the gene matches. The germline CDR1 and CDR2 sequences are LNHNV and YYDKDF (reference sequence). There are 16 residues in the CDR3. CDR3 loop: CATSRAQGAIRSIQYF. As DNA, the CDR3 is TGTGCCACCAGCAGAGCACAGGGGGCGATACGGTCCATTCAGTACTTC.

This clonotype was detected a few times. The chain uses TRBV11-2 and TRBJ2-1; D might be TRBD2 (6 bases). The CDR3 has 14 residues. Trimming stripped 3 bases from V and 3 bases from J, with 9 bases between. Looked up from germline, CDR1 is SGHAT and CDR2 is FQNNGV. The CDR3 bases are TGTGCCAGCAGCTTGCGGGAAAACTACAATGAGCAGTTCTTC. Its translation: CASSLRENYNEQFF.

The chain recombines TRBV30 with TRBJ2-7; D gene ambiguous. Trimming took 1 base from V and 0 from J, leaving 10 bases between them. Per germline, CDR1 GTSNPN and CDR2 SVGIG (reference sequence). The CDR3 is 14 amino acids. For the CDR3, the DNA is TGTGCCTGGAGTGACTCTAGGCACTCCTACGAGCAGTACTTC. This translates into CAWSDSRHSYEQYF.

This clonotype was seen only a few times. V and J are TRBV30 and TRBJ1-1; D perhaps matches TRBD1 (6 bases). In germline, CDR1 is GTSNPN, CDR2 SVGIG (reference sequence). V was cut by 5 bases and J by 4 bases, with 11 bases left in between. The CDR3 loop spans 12 amino acids. As DNA, the CDR3 is TGTGCCTGGGGGAGGGGGGGCACTGAAGCTTTCTTT. The encoded protein is CAWGRGGTEAFF.

The chain is built from TRBV24-1 and TRBJ2-5; maybe TRBD1 (6 bases). Germline CDR1 is KGHDR and CDR2 is SFDVKD. This CDR3 is 18 amino acids long. Trimming shortened V by 4 bases and J by 4 bases, and 24 bases separated the two germline ends. The CDR3 loop reads CATSDRLDSTGNRETQYF. In DNA form, the CDR3 reads TGTGCCACCAGTGACAGACTGGACTCTACAGGGAATAGAGAGACCCAGTACTTC.

V is TRBV29-1 and J is TRBJ1-2; D unclear. V was shortened by 1 base and J by 5 bases, with 8 bases between the two germline ends. The CDR3 length is 12 residues. The V gene's germline CDR1 is SQVTM and CDR2 ANQGSEA. The CDR3 here is CSVEALQYGYTF. As DNA, the CDR3 is TGCAGCGTTGAAGCTTTGCAGTATGGCTACACCTTC.

The chain joins TRBV11-1 to TRBJ1-1; D gene ambiguous. The CDR3 extends over 13 amino acids. V lost 0 bases to trimming and J lost 0 bases, with 2 bases between them. Germline V gives CDR1 SGHAT, CDR2 FQDESV (reference sequence). The CDR3 sequence is CASSLALNTEAFF. The CDR3 DNA follows: TGTGCCAGCAGCTTAGCGTTGAACACTGAAGCTTTCTTT.

This rearrangement joins TRBV10-3 to TRBJ2-1; 15 nucleotides agree with TRBD2. This CDR3 contains 13 residues. The germline V gene encodes CDR1 ENHRY and CDR2 SYGVKD. Trimming cost V 8 bases and J 7 bases; bases outside gene matches: 0. CDR3 region: CAIGTSGRNEQFF. The CDR3 DNA follows: TGTGCCATCGGGACTAGCGGGAGGAATGAGCAGTTCTTC.

This chain uses TRBV7-3 with TRBJ2-1; D is possibly TRBD2 (5 bases). With 4 bases removed from V and 3 bases from J, the gap between germline ends came to 13 bases. Per the germline V gene, CDR1 is SGHTA and CDR2 is FQGTGA. CDR3 length: 15 amino acids. CDR3 in DNA: TGTGCCAGCAGCTCTCCCGGGAACCTCTACAATGAGCAGTTCTTC. Translated: CASSSPGNLYNEQFF.

This clonotype occurred a few times. This chain uses TRBV12-3 or TRBV12-4 with TRBJ2-7; tentatively, D is TRBD1 (5 bases). This CDR3 comprises 14 residues. V shed 7 bases and J shed 0 bases, with 13 bases lying between them. Written as DNA, the CDR3 is TGTGCCAGCACTTTGACAGTCCGCTCCTACGAGCAGTACTTC. Residues: CASTLTVRSYEQYF.

The V gene is TRBV5-4, the J gene TRBJ2-1; 8 positions match TRBD1. Germline assignment: CDR1 SGHNT and CDR2 YYREEE (reference sequence). J was trimmed by 0 bases and V by 1 base; bases with no gene match: 0. CDR3 length: 15 amino acids. CDR3 loop: CASSLTGGSYNEQFF. The CDR3, as DNA: TGTGCCAGCAGCTTGACAGGGGGCTCCTACAATGAGCAGTTCTTC.

This clonotype was observed a few times. The J gene is TRBJ1-1, the V gene TRBV7-8, with D possibly TRBD1 on 6 matching bases. Germline loops: CDR1 SGHVS, CDR2 FQNEAQ. The CDR3 spans 16 residues. Trimming cost V 1 base and J 8 bases, with 20 bases left between them. CDR3 protein: CASSLGRMDSGQEAFF. The CDR3 bases are TGTGCCAGCAGCTTAGGGAGAATGGATAGCGGACAGGAAGCTTTCTTT.

V usage is TRBV20-1 and J usage is TRBJ2-3; D might be TRBD2 (6 bases). There are 15 residues in the CDR3. The V and J ends lost 3 bases and 0 bases respectively, with 13 bases between them. CDR1 is DFQATT and CDR2 is SNEGSKA in the germline V gene (reference sequence). The CDR3: CSASPLSGSTDTQYF. In DNA, the CDR3 is TGCAGTGCTAGTCCCCTGAGCGGGAGCACAGATACGCAGTATTTT.

This clonotype has a handful of counts. The V and J genes are TRBV7-8 and TRBJ2-5, with D perhaps matching TRBD1 or TRBD2 (6 bases each). The CDR3 runs 16 residues. Germline V gene data show CDR1 as SGHVS and CDR2 as FQNEAQ. V gave up 4 bases and J gave up 4 bases, with 19 bases separating them. The chain's CDR3 is CASSSRGAQAVETQYF. The CDR3 DNA reads as TGTGCCAGCAGCTCTAGGGGGGCGCAGGCTGTAGAGACCCAGTACTTC.

This clonotype is medium-sized in the sample. Written as DNA, the CDR3 is TGTGCCAGCAGTGATGGGACAGACAGCGGGGAGCTGTTTTTT. Encoded protein: CASSDGTDSGELFF. The J gene is TRBJ2-2, the V gene TRBV6-4; 7 bases map to TRBD1. V dropped 3 bases and J dropped 7; count of bases not matched to a gene: 5. This CDR3 is built from 14 residues. Germline V gene sequence: CDR1 MRHNA, CDR2 SNTAGT.

This clonotype was counted between two and nine times. The V and J genes are TRBV7-9 and TRBJ1-5; weak D call: TRBD1 (5 bases). Germline V gives CDR1 SEHNR, CDR2 FQNEAQ (reference sequence). Trimming cost V 4 bases and J 5 bases, with 15 bases left between them. There are 15 residues in the CDR3. The CDR3 region is CASSYLGGADQPQHF. DNA for the CDR3: TGTGCCAGCAGCTACCTCGGAGGGGCTGATCAGCCCCAGCATTTT.

The gene calls are TRBV6-1 and TRBJ2-1, with 7 bases lining up with TRBD1. The CDR3 totals 13 residues. Per the germline V gene, CDR1 is MNHNS and CDR2 is SASEGT. V lost 6 bases, J lost 9 bases, and 8 bases stayed unmatched. The CDR3 reads CASRLQGQTEQFF. The DNA for the CDR3 is TGTGCCAGCAGGCTACAGGGGCAAACTGAGCAGTTCTTC.